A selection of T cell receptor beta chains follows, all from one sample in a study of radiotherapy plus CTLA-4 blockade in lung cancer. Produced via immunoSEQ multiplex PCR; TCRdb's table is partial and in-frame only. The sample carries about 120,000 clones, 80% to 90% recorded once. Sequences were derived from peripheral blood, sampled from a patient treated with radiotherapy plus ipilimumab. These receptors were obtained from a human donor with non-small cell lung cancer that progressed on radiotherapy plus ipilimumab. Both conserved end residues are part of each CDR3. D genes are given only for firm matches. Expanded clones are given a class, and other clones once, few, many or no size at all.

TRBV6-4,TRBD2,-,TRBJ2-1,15,TGTGCCAGCAGTGACGGGACTAGCGGGAGCGATGAGCAGTTCTTC,CASSDGTSGSDEQFF
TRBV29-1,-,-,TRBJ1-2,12,TGCAGCGTTTTGCTGGCAGAATATGGCTACACCTTC,CSVLLAEYGYTF
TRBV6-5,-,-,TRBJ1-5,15,TGTGCCGCCGGCGAGGGGGGGTATAGCAATCAGCCCCAGCATTTT,CAAGEGGYSNQPQHF
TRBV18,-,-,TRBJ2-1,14,TGTGCCAGCTCACCCACCCTAGCGAGCAATGAGCAGTTCTTC,CASSPTLASNEQFF
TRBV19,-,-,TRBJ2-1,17,TGTGCCAGTACCCCTAGGGCGGTCCCTAGCTCCTACAATGAGCAGTTCTTC,CASTPRAVPSSYNEQFF
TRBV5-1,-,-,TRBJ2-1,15,TGCGCCAGCAGCTTCATGGGAGAAAATGTCAATGAGCAGTTCTTC,CASSFMGENVNEQFF
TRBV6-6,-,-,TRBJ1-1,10,TGTGCCAGCAGTTTGGAGAAAGCTTTCTTT,CASSLEKAFF
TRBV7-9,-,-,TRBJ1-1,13,TGTGCCAGCAGCCCGGCTCGGGACGCTGAAGCTTTCTTT,CASSPARDAEAFF
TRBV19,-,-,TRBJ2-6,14,TGTGCCAGTACCTGGGATGCTGGGGCCAACGTCCTGACTTTC,CASTWDAGANVLTF
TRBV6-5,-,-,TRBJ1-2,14,TGTGCCAGCAGTGAAGGTCCAGGCGCCTATGGCTACACCTTC,CASSEGPGAYGYTF
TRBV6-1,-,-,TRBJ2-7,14,TGTGCCAGCAGTACCTGGACGGAGTCCTACGAGCAGTACTTC,CASSTWTESYEQYF
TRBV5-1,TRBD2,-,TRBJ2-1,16,TGCGCCAGCAGCTTGGTCGGACTAGCGGTCTACAATGAGCAGTTCTTC,CASSLVGLAVYNEQFF
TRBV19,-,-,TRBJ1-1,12,TGTGCCTCCCAGAACGGGAACACTGAAGCTTTCTTT,CASQNGNTEAFF
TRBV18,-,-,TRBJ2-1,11,TGTGCCAGCTCACCCCAGCCGGAGCAGTTCTTC,CASSPQPEQFF
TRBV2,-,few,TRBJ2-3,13,TGTGCCAGCAGCCCCCGCGGCACAGATACGCAGTATTTT,CASSPRGTDTQYF
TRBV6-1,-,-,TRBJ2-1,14,TGTGCCAGCAGCGACAACCTGGCCTACAATGAGCAGTTCTTC,CASSDNLAYNEQFF
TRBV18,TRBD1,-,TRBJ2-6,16,TGTGCCAGCTCCCGGGGACAGAGCTCTGGGGCCAACGTCCTGACTTTC,CASSRGQSSGANVLTF
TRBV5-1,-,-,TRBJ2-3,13,TGCGCCAGCAGCAAACAGCCCACAGATACGCAGTATTTT,CASSKQPTDTQYF
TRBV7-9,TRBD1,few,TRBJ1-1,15,TGTGCCAGCAGCTCCGGGACAGACTCGAACACTGAAGCTTTCTTT,CASSSGTDSNTEAFF
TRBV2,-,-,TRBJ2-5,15,TGTGCCATCGAAGATGACCGCGGCGACCTAGAGACCCAGTACTTC,CAIEDDRGDLETQYF
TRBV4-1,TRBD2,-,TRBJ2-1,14,TGCGCCAGCAGCCAGGTTCGGGGGGGGTTGGAGCAGTTCTTC,CASSQVRGGLEQFF
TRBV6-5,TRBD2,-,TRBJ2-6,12,TGTGCCAGCAGGAGCGGGAGCAAGAGCTTGACTTTC,CASRSGSKSLTF
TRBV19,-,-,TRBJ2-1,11,TGTGCCAGTAGTGCTGGGAGCCAGCAGTTCTTC,CASSAGSQQFF
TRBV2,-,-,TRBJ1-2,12,TGTGCCAGTTTAGCAGGGGACTATGGCTACACCTTC,CASLAGDYGYTF
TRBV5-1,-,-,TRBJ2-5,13,TGCGCCAGCAATGCAGGGGGGGCAGAGACCCAGTACTTC,CASNAGGAETQYF
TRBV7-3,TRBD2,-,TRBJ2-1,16,TGTGCCAGCAGCCCGACTAGCGGGAGCTCCTACAATGAGCAGTTCTTC,CASSPTSGSSYNEQFF